One and the same sample provided the 2 T cell receptor beta chains below, sequenced in a study of lung T cells in sarcoidosis with Löfgren's syndrome. TCRdb reprocessed the reads via MiXCR and lists one record per CDR3 protein. The table includes roughly 63,000 distinct CDR3 sequences, around 20% detected once. Material for sequencing was CD4+ T cells from PBMCs. These receptors came from a human donor with sarcoidosis (Löfgren's syndrome or another form), or a control subject (not recorded which).

This clonotype was counted at least ten times. The chain links TRBV20-1 to TRBJ2-3; 11 bases agree with TRBD1. The CDR3 is made up of 15 amino acids. The germline CDR1 and CDR2 sequences are DFQATT and SNEGSKA (reference sequence). J gave up 11 bases and V 5 bases, and 15 bases lay outside the gene matches. The CDR3 nucleotides read TGCAGTGCTTCCATACCGGGACAGGGGGTTGGAGAGCAGTATTTT. Protein product: CSASIPGQGVGEQYF.

The J gene is TRBJ1-2, the V gene TRBV19; 9 bases are shared with TRBD1. Germline trimming cut 6 bases from V and 6 bases from J; bases unmatched to any gene: 14. Per germline, CDR1 LNHDA and CDR2 SQIVND (reference sequence). The CDR3 sequence is 16 residues long. Written as DNA, the CDR3 is TGTGCCAGTAGCCAGCAGGCTCGCCGGACAGGGGATGGCTACACCTTC. It specifies CASSQQARRTGDGYTF.